The table lists the clone carrying this T cell receptor beta chain with a count of one. Then a second PCR, running about 6 to 12 cycles, was carried out with a sample-barcoded 5' primer and a J-beta primer mix. Researchers report that a template-switch adaptor with 12 random nucleotides tagged each cDNA molecule. In TCRdb, the 5' RACE reads were re-called with MiXCR into one record per CDR3 protein. Of 700,000 to 900,000 distinct CDR3 sequences listed, less than 70% are singletons. The source of the sample is a study of blood T cells in healthy people across ages. Isolated per sample were at least 7 million PBMCs. CDR3 length: 13 amino acids. V was cut by 8 bases and J by 3 bases, with 12 bases left in between. CDR1 and CDR2 from the germline V gene are SNHLY and FYNNEI.

What was sequenced was blood. The chain couples TRBV2 to TRBJ2-3, with D possibly TRBD1 on 6 matching bases. The origin of this receptor is an older man in good health. CDR3 sequence: CASLGQFTDTQYF. Here the CDR3 DNA reads TGTGCCAGCTTAGGACAGTTTACAGATACGCAGTATTTT.